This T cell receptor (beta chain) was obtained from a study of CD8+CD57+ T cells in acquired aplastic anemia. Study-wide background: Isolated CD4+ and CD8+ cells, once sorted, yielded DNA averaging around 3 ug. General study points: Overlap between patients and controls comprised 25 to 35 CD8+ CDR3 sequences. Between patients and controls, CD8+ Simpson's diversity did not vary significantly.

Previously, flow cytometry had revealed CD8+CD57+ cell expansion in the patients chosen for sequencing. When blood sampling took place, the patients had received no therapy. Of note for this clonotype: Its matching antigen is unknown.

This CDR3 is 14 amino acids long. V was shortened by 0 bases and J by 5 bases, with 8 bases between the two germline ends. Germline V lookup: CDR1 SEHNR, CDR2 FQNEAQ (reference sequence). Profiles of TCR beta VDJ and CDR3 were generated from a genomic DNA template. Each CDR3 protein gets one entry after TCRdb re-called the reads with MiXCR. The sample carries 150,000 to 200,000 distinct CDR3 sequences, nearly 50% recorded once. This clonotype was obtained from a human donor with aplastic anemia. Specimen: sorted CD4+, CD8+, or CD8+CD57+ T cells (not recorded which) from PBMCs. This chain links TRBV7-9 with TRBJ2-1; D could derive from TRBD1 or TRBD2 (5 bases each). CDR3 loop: CASSLAGRDNEQFF. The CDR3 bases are TGTGCCAGCAGCTTAGCGGGGCGGGACAATGAGCAGTTCTTC.